The present entry profiles one T cell receptor beta chain with its context. The data were taken from a study of shared clonotypes between healthy human individuals. As defined, naive CD8 cells were CD45RO-negative and positively selected for CCR7, with terminally differentiated effector memory CD45RA+ cells excluded. Germline lookup yields CDR1 MGHRA and CDR2 YSYEKL. V was pared by 1 base and J by 2 bases, with 4 bases of the junction left unmatched. This CDR3 spans 16 amino acids. The assay was immunoSEQ multiplex PCR, and TCRdb's table has in-frame clones only and misses some. The data show about 750,000 clones, about 91% seen once.

The sample consisted of naive CD8+ T cells sorted from blood. V gene TRBV4-1 combines with J gene TRBJ1-5; 8 bases agree with TRBD1. The TCR was taken from a man aged 25-40 years in good health. The CDR3 sequence is CASSQGTGSGNQPQHF. CDR3 DNA: TGCGCCAGCAGCCAAGGGACAGGGAGTGGCAATCAGCCCCAGCATTTT.